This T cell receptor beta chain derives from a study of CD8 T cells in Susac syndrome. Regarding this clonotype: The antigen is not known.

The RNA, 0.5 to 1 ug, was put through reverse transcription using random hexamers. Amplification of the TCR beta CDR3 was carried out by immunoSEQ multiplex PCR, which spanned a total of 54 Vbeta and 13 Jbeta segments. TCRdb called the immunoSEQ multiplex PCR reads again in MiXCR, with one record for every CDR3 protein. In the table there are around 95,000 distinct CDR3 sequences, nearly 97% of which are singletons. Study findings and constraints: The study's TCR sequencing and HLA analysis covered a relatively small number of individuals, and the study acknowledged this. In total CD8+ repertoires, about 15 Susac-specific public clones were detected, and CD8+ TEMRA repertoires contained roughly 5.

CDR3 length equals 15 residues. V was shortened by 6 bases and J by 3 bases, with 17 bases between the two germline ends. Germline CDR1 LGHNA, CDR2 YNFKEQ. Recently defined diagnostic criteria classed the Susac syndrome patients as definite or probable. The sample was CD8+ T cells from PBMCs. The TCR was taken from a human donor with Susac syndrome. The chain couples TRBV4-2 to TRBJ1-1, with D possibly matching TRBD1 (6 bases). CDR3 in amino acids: CASRTNLGGHTEAFF. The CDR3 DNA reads TGTGCCAGCAGAACTAACCTGGGGGGGCACACTGAAGCTTTCTTT.